This TCR beta chain came from a study of T cells in Graves' hyperthyroidism and ophthalmopathy. Regarding the study as a whole: Within blood appeared most thyroid clonotypes that had expanded above 0.001.

Graves' hyperthyroidism was deemed stable absent ophthalmopathy progression within 18 months. As concerns this clonotype: Its antigen is currently unknown.

The CDR3 is 16 residues long. V shed 4 bases and J 4 bases; nucleotides not matched to a gene: 5. Germline V gene lookup returns CDR1 MNHEY and CDR2 SMNVEV (reference sequence). The TCR beta CDR3 regions underwent amplification using RNA transcripts as the source. Carried out on the TCR CDR3, a first-round RT-PCR used the HTBI primer set. Via MiXCR, TCRdb re-called the multiplex PCR reads, giving one row per CDR3 protein. The sample has 350,000 or so distinct CDR3 sequences, roughly 18% seen once. Specimen: blood. The chain couples TRBV27 to TRBJ2-3; 13 bases align to TRBD2. The sequence was obtained from a woman between 50 and 59 years old with Graves' hyperthyroidism. CDR3 protein: CASSSELAGGPDTQYF. The CDR3 DNA reads TGTGCCAGCAGTTCCGAACTAGCGGGGGGGCCAGATACGCAGTATTTT.